Below are 20 T cell receptor beta chains sequenced from a single sample in a study of CD8 T cells in Susac syndrome. Random hexamers were used to reverse transcribe an amount of roughly 0.5 to 1 ug RNA. MiXCR, run by TCRdb on the immunoSEQ multiplex PCR reads, gives a single entry per CDR3 protein. The sample holds approximately 190,000 distinct CDR3 sequences; approximately 94% are singletons and the top ten take 0.1%. The sample was CD4+ T cells from PBMCs. Source of these receptors: a human donor in good health.

This clonotype was seen a few times. This chain connects TRBV11-1 to TRBJ2-5; tentative D call: TRBD2 (7 bases). The germline gives CDR1 SGHAT, CDR2 FQDESV (reference sequence). V lost 3 bases and J lost 5, with 10 bases in between. The CDR3 totals 13 residues. This chain's CDR3 is CASSFPGGETQYF. Here the CDR3 DNA reads TGTGCCAGCAGCTTCCCGGGGGGCGAGACCCAGTACTTC.

This chain connects TRBV14 to TRBJ1-5, with 8 bases that match TRBD1. Germline trimming cut 4 bases from V and 1 base from J; bases unmatched to any gene: 9. Germline V gene data show CDR1 as SGHDN and CDR2 as FVKESK. The CDR3 totals 17 residues. CDR3 sequence (DNA): TGTGCCAGCAGCCCCACGGGGCACAGGGGGAGCAATCAGCCCCAGCATTTT. Encoded protein: CASSPTGHRGSNQPQHF. Drawing the rest from reference TRBV14 and TRBJ1-5, the complete variable domain is EAGVTQFPSHSVIEKGQTVTLRCDPISGHDNLYWYRRVMGKEIKFLLHFVKESKQDESGMPNNRFLAERTGGTYSTLKVQPAELEDSGVYFCASSPTGHRGSNQPQHFGDGTRLSIL.

The rearrangement links TRBV20-1 to TRBJ1-5, with D unclear. Trimming took off 5 bases at V and 7 bases at J, with 18 bases between the two ends. The CDR3 is 14 residues long. CDR1 and CDR2 from the germline V gene are DFQATT and SNEGSKA (reference sequence). As DNA, the CDR3 is TGCAGTGCTGACCCACGGGGTATCGGGCAGCCCCAGCATTTT. It is translated as CSADPRGIGQPQHF.

This clonotype was seen only once. This chain connects TRBV20-1 to TRBJ1-2, with D perhaps TRBD1 (6 bases). The CDR3 covers 17 residues. From germline, CDR1 is DFQATT and CDR2 SNEGSKA (reference sequence). V was clipped by 0 bases and J by 1 base, with 18 bases between them. CDR3: CSARDIQGLNNNYGYTF. The CDR3 coding sequence is TGCAGTGCTAGAGATATCCAGGGGCTGAATAATAACTATGGCTACACCTTC.

This clonotype was observed a single time. This chain connects TRBV29-1 to TRBJ2-1; D uncertain. The V end lost 4 bases, the J end lost 0 bases, and 7 bases lay between the germline ends. This CDR3 is built from 13 residues. CDR1 and CDR2 (germline): SQVTM, ANQGSEA. The CDR3 nucleotides read TGCAGCGTTGTGGGGATCTCCTACAATGAGCAGTTCTTC. This codes for CSVVGISYNEQFF.

The rearrangement uses TRBV24-1 and TRBJ2-5; tentative D call: TRBD1 (5 bases). This CDR3 comprises 16 residues. Germline CDR1 reads KGHDR; CDR2 reads SFDVKD. Trimming shortened V by 0 bases and J by 1 base, and 11 bases separated the two germline ends. CDR3 sequence reads: CATSDLGQGSQETQYF. The CDR3 bases are TGTGCCACCAGTGATTTGGGGCAGGGAAGCCAAGAGACCCAGTACTTC.

The rearrangement joins TRBV12-3 or TRBV12-4 to TRBJ2-7, with 11 bases matching TRBD2. V lost 2 bases, J lost 3 bases, and 9 bases stayed unmatched. This CDR3 region has 17 residues. As DNA, the CDR3 is TGTGCCAGCAGTTTACTAGCGGGGGGAGGCACCCGCTACGAGCAGTACTTC. It translates to CASSLLAGGGTRYEQYF.

CDR3 sequence reads: CGIGGAGPGANVLTF. For the CDR3, the DNA is TGTGGAATAGGTGGGGCAGGGCCTGGGGCCAACGTCCTGACTTTC. The J gene is TRBJ2-6, the V gene TRBV6-5, with D perhaps matching TRBD1 (5 bases). Germline values: CDR1 MNHEY, CDR2 SVGAGI. The CDR3 spans 15 residues.

This rearrangement joins TRBV29-1 to TRBJ2-5; 12 bases agree with TRBD2. The CDR3 totals 15 residues. The V gene's germline CDR1 is SQVTM and CDR2 ANQGSEA. Trimming cost V 4 bases and J 5 bases; bases outside gene matches: 8. As DNA, the CDR3 is TGCAGCGTTGGTGCTAGCGGGGGGGCCGGGGAGACCCAGTACTTC. Amino acid sequence: CSVGASGGAGETQYF.

Here the CDR3 reads CASSQLPGTGAYGYTF. The CDR3 bases are TGTGCCAGCAGCCAACTTCCCGGGACAGGGGCGTATGGCTACACCTTC. The chain has TRBV28 and TRBJ1-2; 10 nucleotides line up with TRBD1. V lost 6 bases to trimming and J lost 5 bases; unmatched junction nucleotides: 12. This CDR3 spans 16 amino acids. Per germline, CDR1 MDHEN and CDR2 SYDVKM.

The chain recombines TRBV20-1 with TRBJ1-2; D is possibly TRBD1 (5 bases). The V and J ends lost 3 bases and 2 bases respectively, with 7 bases between them. This CDR3 region has 12 residues. CDR1 and CDR2 (germline): DFQATT, SNEGSKA (reference sequence). CDR3 sequence: CSASRGNYGYTF. For the CDR3, the DNA is TGCAGTGCTAGCCGGGGGAACTATGGCTACACCTTC.

This sequence joins TRBV2 and TRBJ2-6; TRBD2 might be the D (5 bases). Germline values: CDR1 SNHLY, CDR2 FYNNEI. The V end lost 1 base, the J end lost 4 bases, and 8 bases lay between the germline ends. This CDR3 region has 15 residues. The CDR3 DNA reads as TGTGCCAGCAGTGAAGGAGGGCTCGGGGCCAACGTCCTGACTTTC. Encoded protein: CASSEGGLGANVLTF.

The J gene is TRBJ1-1, the V gene TRBV7-9, with TRBD1 as a possible D gene (5 bases). V gave up 2 bases and J gave up 5 bases, with 18 bases separating them. This CDR3 is 16 amino acids long. The germline gives CDR1 SEHNR, CDR2 FQNEAQ (reference sequence). CDR3 DNA: TGTGCCAGCAGCTTAAGGGAGGGGATTGGGCGGACTGAAGCTTTCTTT. This encodes CASSLREGIGRTEAFF.

The chain's CDR3 is CASSQSGGTSGELFF. The CDR3 coding sequence is TGCGCCAGCAGCCAGAGTGGGGGGACAAGCGGGGAGCTGTTTTTT. The V and J genes are TRBV4-3 and TRBJ2-2; either TRBD1 or TRBD2 may fit D (6 bases each). The V gene lost 3 bases and the J gene lost 7 bases, with 15 bases spanning the gap. Germline CDR1 is LGHNA and CDR2 is YSLEER. The CDR3 length is 15 residues.

Of note for this clonotype: This may be a read error, as it is one base from a much larger clone. The J gene is TRBJ2-5, the V gene TRBV7-2, with no clear D. Per the germline V gene, CDR1 is SGHTA and CDR2 is FQGNSA. The CDR3 runs 11 residues. V shed 2 bases and J shed 7 bases, with 5 bases lying between them. The CDR3 DNA reads TGTGCCAGCAGCTTACGGGTGACCCAGTACTTC. Residues: CASSLRVTQYF.

This chain connects TRBV3-1 to TRBJ1-4; 9 nucleotides align to TRBD1. The ends lost 4 bases at V and 3 bases at J; junction bases unmatched: 12. The CDR3 spans 18 residues. Germline V gene lookup returns CDR1 LGHDT and CDR2 YNNKEL (reference sequence). In nucleotides, the CDR3 is TGTGCCAGCAGCCGACTACAGGGGGCCTCGGTCGCTAATGAAAAACTGTTTTTT. Its protein is CASSRLQGASVANEKLFF.

V gene TRBV20-1 combines with J gene TRBJ2-2; TRBD2 might be the D (5 bases). CDR1 and CDR2 (germline): DFQATT, SNEGSKA (reference sequence). The CDR3 contains 14 residues. V was clipped by 5 bases and J by 6 bases, with 16 bases between them. The CDR3: CSASAGLAPGELFF. CDR3 DNA: TGCAGTGCTTCAGCCGGACTGGCCCCCGGGGAGCTGTTTTTT.

The CDR3 sequence is CATSGTLGPGLSYNEQFF. The CDR3 DNA reads as TGTGCCACCAGTGGAACTCTCGGACCCGGGCTCTCCTACAATGAGCAGTTCTTC. J is TRBJ2-1 and V is TRBV24-1; no reliable D call. Trimming took off 5 bases at V and 0 bases at J, with 19 bases between the two ends. CDR1 and CDR2 from the germline V gene are KGHDR and SFDVKD. The CDR3 runs 18 residues.

This clonotype was found once. The chain couples TRBV28 to TRBJ2-5; no clear D. The V end lost 8 bases, the J end lost 7 bases, and 11 bases lay between the germline ends. Germline lookup yields CDR1 MDHEN and CDR2 SYDVKM. The CDR3 is 11 residues long. Written as DNA, the CDR3 is TGTGCCAGCCGAAAGGATAGGACCCAGTACTTC. It specifies CASRKDRTQYF.

The rearrangement uses TRBV9 and TRBJ2-3; 9 nucleotides match TRBD2. Germline V gene lookup returns CDR1 SGDLS and CDR2 YYNGEE. This CDR3 has 16 residues. V lost 0 bases and J lost 5; bases outside the gene matches: 7. CDR3 loop: CASSVEPAGGGDTQYF. The CDR3 nucleotides are TGTGCCAGCAGCGTAGAGCCAGCGGGGGGAGGAGATACGCAGTATTTT.